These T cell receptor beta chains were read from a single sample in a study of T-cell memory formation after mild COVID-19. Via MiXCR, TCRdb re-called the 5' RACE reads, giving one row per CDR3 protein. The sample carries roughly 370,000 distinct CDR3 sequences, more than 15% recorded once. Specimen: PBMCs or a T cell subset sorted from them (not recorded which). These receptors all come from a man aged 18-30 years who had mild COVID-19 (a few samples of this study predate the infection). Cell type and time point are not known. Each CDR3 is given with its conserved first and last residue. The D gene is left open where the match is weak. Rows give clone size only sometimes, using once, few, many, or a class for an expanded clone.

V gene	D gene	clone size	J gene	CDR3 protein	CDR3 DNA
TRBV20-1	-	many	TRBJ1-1	CSARSRGFEAFF	TGCAGTGCTAGGTCCAGGGGCTTTGAAGCTTTCTTT
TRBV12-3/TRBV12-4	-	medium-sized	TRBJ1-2	CASSSNGFGGYTF	TGTGCCAGCAGTTCCAATGGTTTCGGTGGCTACACCTTC
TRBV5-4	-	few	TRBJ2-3	CASSFGTTHTDTQYF	TGTGCCAGCAGCTTCGGTACGACTCACACAGATACGCAGTATTTT
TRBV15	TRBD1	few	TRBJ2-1	CATSRGRDRGFSEQFF	TGTGCCACCAGCAGAGGAAGGGACAGGGGGTTTAGTGAGCAGTTCTTC
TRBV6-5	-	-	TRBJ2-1	CASSPTRGGSYNEQFF	TGTGCCAGCAGTCCCACCAGGGGCGGCTCCTACAATGAGCAGTTCTTC
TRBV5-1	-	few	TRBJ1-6	CASSLDGYGNSPLHF	TGCGCCAGCAGCTTGGATGGTTATGGTAATTCACCCCTCCACTTT
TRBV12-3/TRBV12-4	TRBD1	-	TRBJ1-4	CASSLGQGAGSEKLFF	TGTGCCAGCAGTTTGGGACAGGGTGCGGGGTCTGAAAAACTGTTTTTT
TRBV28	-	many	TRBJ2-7	CASSPPLRRKYF	TGTGCCAGCAGTCCCCCCCTTCGAAGGAAGTACTTC
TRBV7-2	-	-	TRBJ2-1	CASSPEGPYNEQFF	TGTGCCAGCAGCCCAGAGGGACCCTACAATGAGCAGTTCTTC
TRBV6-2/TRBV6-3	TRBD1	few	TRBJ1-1	CASSPRQGALLNTEAFF	TGTGCCAGCAGCCCGAGACAGGGGGCTCTCCTGAACACTGAAGCTTTCTTT
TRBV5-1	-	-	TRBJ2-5	CASSPSLSWAGKTQYF	TGCGCCAGCAGCCCGAGTCTGTCTTGGGCCGGGAAGACCCAGTACTTC
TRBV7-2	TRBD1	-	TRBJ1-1	CASSLEQGRYAFF	TGTGCCAGCAGCTTAGAACAGGGGCGGTACGCTTTCTTT
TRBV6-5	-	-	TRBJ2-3	CASSQGGLKLGDTQYF	TGTGCCAGCAGTCAGGGGGGCCTTAAGCTTGGAGATACGCAGTATTTT
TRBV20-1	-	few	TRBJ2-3	CSARGGTSTDTQYF	TGCAGTGCTAGGGGGGGCACTAGCACAGATACGCAGTATTTT
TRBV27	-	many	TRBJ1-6	CASMVGSVNSPLHF	TGTGCCAGCATGGTGGGCTCTGTTAATTCACCCCTCCACTTT
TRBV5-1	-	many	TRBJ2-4	CASSLGLGNIQYF	TGCGCCAGCAGCTTGGGGCTTGGAAACATTCAGTACTTC
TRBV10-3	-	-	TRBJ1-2	CAISGEPAGTVGYTF	TGTGCCATCAGTGGGGAACCAGCAGGGACCGTCGGCTACACCTTC
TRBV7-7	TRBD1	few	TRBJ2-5	CASSSPGQGQETQYF	TGTGCTAGCAGCTCCCCGGGACAGGGTCAAGAGACCCAGTACTTC
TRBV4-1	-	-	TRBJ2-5	CASSQDKMETQYF	TGCGCCAGCAGCCAAGATAAGATGGAGACCCAGTACTTC
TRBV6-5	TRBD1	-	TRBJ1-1	CASSSTMTGREAFF	TGTGCCAGCAGCTCGACTATGACAGGGCGTGAAGCTTTCTTT
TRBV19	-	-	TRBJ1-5	CASIEGMGNQPQHF	TGTGCCAGTATAGAGGGGATGGGCAATCAGCCCCAGCATTTT
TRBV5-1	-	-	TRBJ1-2	CASSLGSGYGYTF	TGCGCCAGCAGCTTGGGGTCCGGGTATGGCTACACCTTC
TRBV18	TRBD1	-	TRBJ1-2	CASSPTGGDGYTF	TGTGCCAGCTCACCAACAGGGGGCGATGGCTACACCTTC
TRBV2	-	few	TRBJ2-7	CASRGQIYEQYF	TGTGCCAGCAGAGGACAGATCTACGAGCAGTACTTC
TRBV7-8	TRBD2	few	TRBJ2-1	CASPVLAGGLNEQFF	TGTGCCAGCCCAGTCCTAGCGGGGGGGCTAAATGAGCAGTTCTTC
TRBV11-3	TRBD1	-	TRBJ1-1	CASSAGDRGDTEAFF	TGTGCCAGCAGCGCGGGAGACAGGGGAGACACTGAAGCTTTCTTT
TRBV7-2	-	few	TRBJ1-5	CASSLAGPASNQPQHF	TGTGCCAGCAGCTTAGCAGGTCCAGCAAGCAATCAGCCCCAGCATTTT
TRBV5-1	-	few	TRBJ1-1	CASSLSLRTENTEAFF	TGCGCCAGCAGCTTGAGTCTTAGGACGGAGAACACTGAAGCTTTCTTT
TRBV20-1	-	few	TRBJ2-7	CSARAAWARYEQYF	TGCAGTGCTAGAGCCGCCTGGGCTCGCTACGAGCAGTACTTC
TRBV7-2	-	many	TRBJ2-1	CASSLEGLSYNEQFF	TGTGCCAGCAGCTTAGAGGGACTGTCCTACAATGAGCAGTTCTTC
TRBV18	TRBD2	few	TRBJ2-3	CASSPRRGGTDTQYF	TGTGCCAGCTCACCACGGCGGGGGGGCACAGATACGCAGTATTTT
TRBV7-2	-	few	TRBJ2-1	CASSFADYNEQFF	TGTGCCAGCAGCTTCGCAGATTACAATGAGCAGTTCTTC
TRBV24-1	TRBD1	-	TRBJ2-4	CATRPDRGPAKNIQYF	TGTGCCACCAGGCCAGACAGGGGGCCGGCCAAAAACATTCAGTACTTC
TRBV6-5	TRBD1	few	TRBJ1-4	CASSPGQGEKLFF	TGTGCCAGCAGTCCGGGACAGGGGGAAAAACTGTTTTTT
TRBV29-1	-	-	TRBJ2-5	CSVVLGLETQYF	TGCAGCGTTGTTCTGGGGTTGGAGACCCAGTACTTC
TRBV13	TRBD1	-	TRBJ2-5	CASSDRDRQETQYF	TGTGCCAGCAGCGACCGGGACAGGCAAGAGACCCAGTACTTC
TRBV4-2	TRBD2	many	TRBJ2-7	CASSQGSGGEYYEQYF	TGTGCCAGCAGCCAAGGCTCCGGGGGGGAGTACTACGAGCAGTACTTC